This T cell receptor beta chain was recorded in a study of T cells in Graves' hyperthyroidism and ophthalmopathy. V lost 6 bases and J 7 bases, leaving 21 bases between the germline ends. This CDR3 has 15 amino acids. CDR1 and CDR2 (germline): LGHDT, YNNKEL (reference sequence). RNA transcripts were the template for amplifying TCR beta CDR3 regions. HTBI primers drove first-round RT-PCR of the TCR CDR3. TCRdb redid the calling of the multiplex PCR reads with MiXCR, one entry per CDR3 protein. The profile shows 500,000 to 800,000 distinct CDR3 sequences, about 14% of them singletons. This clonotype was observed at least ten times.

This sequence was found in a woman in her fifties or sixties with Graves' ophthalmopathy. This sequence joins TRBV3-1 and TRBJ1-2; D remains ambiguous. Input material: blood. The CDR3 loop is CASRRRVLRPRGYTF. The CDR3 DNA sequence: TGTGCCAGCAGGCGAAGAGTCCTCAGGCCGCGTGGCTACACCTTC.